These T cell receptor beta chains were read from a single sample in a study of blood T cell repertoires in COVID-19. TCRdb's copy holds only in-frame clones and misses some; the assay was immunoSEQ multiplex PCR. The sample consists of over 250,000 clones, roughly 86% of them appearing once. Sequencing was done on a sample of peripheral blood. The receptors come from a woman aged 30 to 39 with acute or convalescent COVID-19. CDR3s include the opening cysteine and the closing phenylalanine or tryptophan. Each record gives: D gene, J gene, V gene, clone size, CDR3 DNA, CDR3 protein. The D gene is left open where the match is weak. Not every row has a clone size; where given, it reads once, few, many or a size class.

.,TRBJ1-5,TRBV7-9,.,TGTGCCAGCAGCTTAGGGGGAGGGAGCAATCAGCCCCAGCATTTT,CASSLGGGSNQPQHF
TRBD1,TRBJ2-5,TRBV24-1,.,TGTGCCACCAGGGATGGACAGGGAGGAGAGACCCAGTACTTC,CATRDGQGGETQYF
TRBD2,TRBJ2-3,TRBV29-1,.,TGCAGCGTTGACAGCGGGGGACCAGATACGCAGTATTTT,CSVDSGGPDTQYF
TRBD1,TRBJ1-3,TRBV25-1,few,TGTGCCAGCAGTGCGGGACAGGGGAGGGACTCTGGAAACACCATATATTTT,CASSAGQGRDSGNTIYF
TRBD2,TRBJ2-7,TRBV3-1/TRBV3-2,once,TGTGCCAGCAGTCGGCGACTAGCGGACCCCTACGAGCAGTACTTC,CASSRRLADPYEQYF
.,TRBJ1-1,TRBV30,.,TGTGCCTGGAGTTTGGGGAGGGGAAGAACTGAAGCTTTCTTT,CAWSLGRGRTEAFF
TRBD1,TRBJ1-1,TRBV7-2,.,TGTGCCAGCAGCTCCCGGGACAGAGCTGAAGCTTTCTTT,CASSSRDRAEAFF
.,TRBJ2-1,TRBV2,.,TGTGCCAGCAAGTTGCAGTTTGACAATGAGCAGTTCTTC,CASKLQFDNEQFF
.,TRBJ1-1,TRBV13,.,TGTGCCAGCAGCCTTCAGGGCACTGAAGCTTTCTTT,CASSLQGTEAFF
TRBD2,TRBJ2-5,TRBV2,.,TGTGCCAGCAGTACATCCCTAAGCGGGAGGGTTGAAGAGACCCAGTACTTC,CASSTSLSGRVEETQYF
TRBD1,TRBJ1-2,TRBV6-5,.,TGTGCCAGCACCCGATCAGGACAGGGACTGGGCTACACCTTC,CASTRSGQGLGYTF
TRBD1,TRBJ2-1,TRBV6-2/TRBV6-3,.,TGTGCCAGCAGTTCCCTCAGACAGGGGGACAATGAGCAGTTCTTC,CASSSLRQGDNEQFF